This entry is about one TCR beta chain. These data come from a study of T cell responses to AZD1222 COVID-19 vaccine. Germline V gene data show CDR1 as MDHEN and CDR2 as SYDVKM. The CDR3 consists of 14 residues. Trimming took 6 bases from V and 2 from J; bases not matched to a gene: 4. Only in-frame clones appear in the TCRdb table, and some are missing; sequencing was by immunoSEQ multiplex PCR. Of about 130,000 clones listed, around nine tenths were seen once; the top ten hold roughly 5.4%. The clonotype comes from an adult in good health. The sample was peripheral blood, taken on day 0 of AZD1222 vaccination. The J gene is TRBJ1-2, the V gene TRBV28, with 9 bases that match TRBD1. CDR3 region: CASSSTGGNYGYTF. The DNA for the CDR3 is TGTGCCAGCAGCTCCACAGGGGGCAACTATGGCTACACCTTC.